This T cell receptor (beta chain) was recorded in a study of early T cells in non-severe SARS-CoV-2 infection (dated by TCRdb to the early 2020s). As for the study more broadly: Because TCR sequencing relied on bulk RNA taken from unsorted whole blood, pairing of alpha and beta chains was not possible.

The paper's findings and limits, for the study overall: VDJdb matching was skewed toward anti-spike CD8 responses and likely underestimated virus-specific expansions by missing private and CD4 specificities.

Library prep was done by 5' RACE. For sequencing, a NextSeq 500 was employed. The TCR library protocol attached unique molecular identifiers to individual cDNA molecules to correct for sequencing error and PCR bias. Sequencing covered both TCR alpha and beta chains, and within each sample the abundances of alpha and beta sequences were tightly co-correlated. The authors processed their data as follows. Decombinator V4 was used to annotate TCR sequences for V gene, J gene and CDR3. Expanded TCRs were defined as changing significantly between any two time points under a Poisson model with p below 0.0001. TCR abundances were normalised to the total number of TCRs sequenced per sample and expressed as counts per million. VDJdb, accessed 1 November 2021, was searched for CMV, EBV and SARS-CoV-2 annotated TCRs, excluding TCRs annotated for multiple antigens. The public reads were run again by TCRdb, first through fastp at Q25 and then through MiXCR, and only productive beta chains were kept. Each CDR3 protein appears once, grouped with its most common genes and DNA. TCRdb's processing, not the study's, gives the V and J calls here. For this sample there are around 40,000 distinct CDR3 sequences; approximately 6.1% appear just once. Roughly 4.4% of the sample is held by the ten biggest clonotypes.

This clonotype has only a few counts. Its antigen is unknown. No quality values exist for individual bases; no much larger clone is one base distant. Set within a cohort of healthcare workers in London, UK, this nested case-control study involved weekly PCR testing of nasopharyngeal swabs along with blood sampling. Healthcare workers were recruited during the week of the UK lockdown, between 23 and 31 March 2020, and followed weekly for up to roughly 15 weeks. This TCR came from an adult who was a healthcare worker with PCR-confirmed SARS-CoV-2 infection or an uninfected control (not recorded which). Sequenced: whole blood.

The DNA is as follows: TGCGCCAGCAGCTTAGGGACCTCTAGCTCCTACAATGAGCAGTTCTTC. This sequence encodes CASSLGTSSSYNEQFF. In this chain, TRBV5-1 is recombined with TRBJ2-1; the D gene is perhaps TRBD1 or TRBD2, each of them matching over 5 bases. The CDR3 measures 16 amino acids from cysteine to phenylalanine. CDR3 DNA only is kept here, 48 bases in frame from base 1. V loses 2 bases of germline sequence and J loses 0 bases, and the interval between the two ends is 12 bases. The germline V gene gives CDR1 as SGHRS and CDR2 as YFSETQ.